This T cell receptor (beta chain) was captured in a study of blood T cell repertoires in COVID-19. About the research overall: Both acute and convalescent COVID-19 samples were obtained from the United States, Italy and Spain. Nucleic acid was either cDNA or gDNA, and it came from T cells, B-cell-depleted T cells, or PBMCs.

Per the authors' pipeline: Amplification of reference gene primers provided the estimated nucleated cell counts. Produced via immunoSEQ multiplex PCR; TCRdb's table is partial and in-frame only. That table is the source of V, J and clone size, and D and trimming were worked out from the DNA. The sample has under 100,000 clones, roughly 89% seen once. CDR3 length: 17 residues. CDR1 and CDR2 (germline): LGHDT, YNNKEL (reference sequence). Unmatched junction bases numbered 4, after V lost 1 base and J lost 2 bases. This chain joins TRBV3-1 (or the pseudogene TRBV3-2) and TRBJ2-5; TRBD2 matches at 13 bases. The sample comprised peripheral blood. The receptor's source is a woman in her 70s with acute or convalescent COVID-19. The CDR3 loop is CASSQGTSGSGQETQYF. The CDR3 bases are TGTGCCAGCAGCCAAGGGACTAGCGGGAGTGGGCAAGAGACCCAGTACTTC.